The clone carrying this T cell receptor (beta chain) has a count of ten or more. Antigen unknown. RNA was extracted from whole blood without cell sorting, alongside germline DNA. Infection with HBV was chronic in patients; they were treatment-naive. Prior to the surgical procedure, around 4.3 milliliters of peripheral blood were collected. J was trimmed by 5 bases and V by 5 bases; bases with no gene match: 10. CDR3 length: 16 residues. Germline assignment: CDR1 SGHNT and CDR2 YENEEA. From approximately 550 ng of total RNA, TCR beta-specific cDNA was reverse-transcribed using a constant-region primer. Employing slightly modified ARM-PCR, three nested multiplex PCR rounds were run, and these gave rise to the TCR beta libraries. Researchers ran the first two PCR rounds for roughly 10 cycles each with TRBV1-TRBV30 forward primers and a C-beta reverse primer. TCRdb reanalysed the multiplex PCR reads using MiXCR and keeps one entry per CDR3 protein. The top ten hold approximately 70% of the sample, which has about 180,000 distinct CDR3 sequences, approximately 60% seen once.

This specimen belongs to a study of tumor-infiltrating lymphocytes in primary liver carcinoma. Study details: Surgeons resected the patients' primary liver carcinomas.

Broader study findings: Top-250-clone fractions were significantly higher in tumors than in blood (p = 0.039).

This clonotype was sampled from a man aged 35-49 years with primary liver carcinoma and hepatitis B virus infection. The V gene is TRBV11-3, the J gene TRBJ2-2; 8 nucleotides match TRBD1. Sequencing input: peripheral blood. CDR3 nucleotides: TGTGCCAGCAGCCGGTCGACAGGGGTATATACCGGGGAGCTGTTTTTT. Translation: CASSRSTGVYTGELFF. The full variable domain, rest sourced from reference TRBV11-3 and TRBJ2-2, is EAGVVQSPRYKIIEKKQPVAFWCNPISGHNTLYWYLQNLGQGPELLIRYENEEAVDDSQLPKDRFSAERLKGVDSTLKIQPAELGDSAVYLCASSRSTGVYTGELFFGEGSRLTVL.